The T cell receptor (beta chain) under discussion was sequenced for a study of shared clonotypes between healthy human individuals. Whole-study results and caveats: A small donor pool kept down the genetic and exposure-history diversity that was represented.

Using immunoSEQ multiplex PCR, the repertoire was profiled, and TCRdb retains in-frame clones only, with some absent. The table shows about 460,000 clones, with more than 70% occurring only once. Donors, healthy HIV-negative adults, lacked recent acute infections or vaccinations. Of note for this clone: Its antigen is unknown.

V shed 1 base and J 8 bases; nucleotides not matched to a gene: 7. This CDR3 is built from 15 residues. Germline V gives CDR1 SGHRS, CDR2 YFSETQ. The sequence derives from a woman aged 40 to 50 in good health. Some clones in this sample may be carry-over from other donors' samples. Source material: PBMCs. This chain connects TRBV5-1 to TRBJ2-1; 9 bases match TRBD2. CDR3 loop: CASSLNSGSLDEQFF. The CDR3, as DNA: TGCGCCAGCAGCTTGAATAGCGGGAGTTTGGATGAGCAGTTCTTC.